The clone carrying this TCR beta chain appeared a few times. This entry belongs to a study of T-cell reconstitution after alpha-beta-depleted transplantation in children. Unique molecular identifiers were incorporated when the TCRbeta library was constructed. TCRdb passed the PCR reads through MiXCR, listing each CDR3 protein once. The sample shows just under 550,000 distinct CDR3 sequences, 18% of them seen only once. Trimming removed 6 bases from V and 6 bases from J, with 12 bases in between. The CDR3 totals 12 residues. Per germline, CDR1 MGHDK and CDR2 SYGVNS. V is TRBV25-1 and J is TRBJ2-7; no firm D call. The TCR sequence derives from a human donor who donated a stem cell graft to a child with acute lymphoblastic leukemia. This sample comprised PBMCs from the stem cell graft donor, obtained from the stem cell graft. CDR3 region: CASRWGPGEQYF. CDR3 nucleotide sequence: TGTGCCAGCAGATGGGGTCCGGGCGAGCAGTACTTC.